This TCR beta chain stems from a study of Ad26.COV2.S vaccination and SARS-CoV-2 variants. As for the study in general: Donor was one of the participants in the Ad26.COV2.S arm of the COV1001 trial.

This CDR3 has 12 amino acids. Germline V gene data show CDR1 as SNHLY and CDR2 as FYNNEI. J was trimmed by 8 bases and V by 6 bases; bases with no gene match: 6. Of note for this clone: Its antigen is unidentified.

TCRdb keeps only in-frame clones here, not all; method: immunoSEQ multiplex PCR. This table holds over 350,000 clones, about 85% found once. Specified treatment: some 20 received Ad26.COV2.S at low or high dose, single or two shots; several received placebo; per-sample allocation not given. Following the first vaccine or placebo injection, samples were taken on day 63. The study's findings and limits: People who got the vaccine had more spike-specific TCR breadth than people who got placebo.

The origin of this receptor is a person between 18 and 60 years old who received the Ad26.COV2.S COVID-19 vaccine or a placebo. This chain joins TRBV2 and TRBJ1-2; 7 nucleotides match TRBD1. Sequences were derived from peripheral blood, sampled in a trial of Ad26.COV2.S vaccine versus placebo. The CDR3 sequence: CASRDDRDGYTF. In DNA, the CDR3 is TGTGCCAGCAGGGACGACAGGGACGGCTACACCTTC. Variable domain in full (rest from reference TRBV2 and TRBJ1-2): EPEVTQTPSHQVTQMGQEVILRCVPISNHLYFYWYRQILGQKVEFLVSFYNNEISEKSEIFDDQFSVERPDGSNFTLKIRSTKLEDSAMYFCASRDDRDGYTFGSGTRLTVV.